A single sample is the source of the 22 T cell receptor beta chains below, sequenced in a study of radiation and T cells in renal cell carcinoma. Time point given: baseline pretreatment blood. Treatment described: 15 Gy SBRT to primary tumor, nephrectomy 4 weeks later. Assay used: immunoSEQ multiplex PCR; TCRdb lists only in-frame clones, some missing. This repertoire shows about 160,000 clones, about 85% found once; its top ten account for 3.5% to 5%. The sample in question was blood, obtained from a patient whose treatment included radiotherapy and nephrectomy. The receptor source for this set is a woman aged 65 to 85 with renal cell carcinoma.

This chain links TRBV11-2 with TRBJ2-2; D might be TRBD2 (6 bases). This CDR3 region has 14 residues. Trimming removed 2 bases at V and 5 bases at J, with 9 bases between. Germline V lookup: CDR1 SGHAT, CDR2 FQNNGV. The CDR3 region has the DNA TGTGCCAGCAGCTTATCCGGAGGGACCGGGGAGCTGTTTTTT. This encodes CASSLSGGTGELFF.

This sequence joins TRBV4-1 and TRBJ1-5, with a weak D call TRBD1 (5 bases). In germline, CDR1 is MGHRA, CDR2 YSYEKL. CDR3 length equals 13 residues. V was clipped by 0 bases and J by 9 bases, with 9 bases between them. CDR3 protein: CASSQERDAPQHF. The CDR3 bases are TGCGCCAGCAGCCAAGAAAGGGACGCGCCCCAGCATTTT.

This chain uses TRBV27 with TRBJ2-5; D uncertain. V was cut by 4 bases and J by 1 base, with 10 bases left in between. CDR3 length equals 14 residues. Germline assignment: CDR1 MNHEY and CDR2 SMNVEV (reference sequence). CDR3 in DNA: TGTGCCAGCAGTTCCCCCCAAGGCCAAGAGACCCAGTACTTC. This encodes CASSSPQGQETQYF.

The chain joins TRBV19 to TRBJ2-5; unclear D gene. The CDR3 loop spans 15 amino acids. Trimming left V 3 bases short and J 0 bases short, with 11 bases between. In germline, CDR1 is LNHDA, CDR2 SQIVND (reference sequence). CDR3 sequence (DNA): TGTGCCAGTAGTATCTCCATCTTGTACCAAGAGACCCAGTACTTC. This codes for CASSISILYQETQYF.

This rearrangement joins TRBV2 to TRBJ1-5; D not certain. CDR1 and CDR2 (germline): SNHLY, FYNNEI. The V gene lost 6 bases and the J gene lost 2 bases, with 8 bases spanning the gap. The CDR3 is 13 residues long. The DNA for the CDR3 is TGTGCCAGCAGAAGGAGGGGCAATCAGCCCCAGCATTTT. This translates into CASRRRGNQPQHF.

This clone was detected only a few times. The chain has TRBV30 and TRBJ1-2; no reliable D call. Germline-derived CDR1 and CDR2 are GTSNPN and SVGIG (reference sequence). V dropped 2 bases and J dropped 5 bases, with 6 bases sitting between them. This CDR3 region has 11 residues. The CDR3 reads CAWSMGYGYTF. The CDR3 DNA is TGTGCCTGGAGTATGGGTTATGGCTACACCTTC.

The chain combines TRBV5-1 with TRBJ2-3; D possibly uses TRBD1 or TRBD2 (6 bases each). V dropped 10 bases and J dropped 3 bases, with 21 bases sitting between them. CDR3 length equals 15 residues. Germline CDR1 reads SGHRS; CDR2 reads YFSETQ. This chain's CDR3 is CAPVRVGGWTDTQYF. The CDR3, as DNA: TGCGCCCCGGTACGGGTGGGGGGCTGGACAGATACGCAGTATTTT.

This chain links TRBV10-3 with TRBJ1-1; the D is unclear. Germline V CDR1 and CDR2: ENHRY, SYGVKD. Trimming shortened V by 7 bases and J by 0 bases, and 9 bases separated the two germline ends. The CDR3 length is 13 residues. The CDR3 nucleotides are TGTGCCATCAAAGGGCGGGTGAACACTGAAGCTTTCTTT. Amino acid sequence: CAIKGRVNTEAFF.

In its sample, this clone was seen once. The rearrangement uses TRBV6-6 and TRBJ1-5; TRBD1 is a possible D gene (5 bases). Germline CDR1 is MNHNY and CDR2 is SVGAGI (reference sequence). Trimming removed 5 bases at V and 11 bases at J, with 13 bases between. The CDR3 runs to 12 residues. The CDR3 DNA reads TGTGCCAGCAGTACAAAACCAGGGACCCAGCATTTT. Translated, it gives CASSTKPGTQHF.

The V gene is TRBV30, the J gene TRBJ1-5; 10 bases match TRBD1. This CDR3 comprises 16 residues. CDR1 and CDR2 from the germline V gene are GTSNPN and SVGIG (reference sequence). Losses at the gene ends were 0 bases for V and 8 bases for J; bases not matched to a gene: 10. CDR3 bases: TGTGCCTGGAGTGTATTCCCGGGACAGGGGATGGAGCCCCAGCATTTT. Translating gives CAWSVFPGQGMEPQHF.

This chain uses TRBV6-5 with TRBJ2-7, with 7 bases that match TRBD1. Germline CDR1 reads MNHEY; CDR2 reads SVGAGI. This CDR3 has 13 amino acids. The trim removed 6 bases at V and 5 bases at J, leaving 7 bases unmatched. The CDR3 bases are TGTGCCAGCAGACCTGACAGGGTAAACGAGCAGTACTTC. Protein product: CASRPDRVNEQYF.

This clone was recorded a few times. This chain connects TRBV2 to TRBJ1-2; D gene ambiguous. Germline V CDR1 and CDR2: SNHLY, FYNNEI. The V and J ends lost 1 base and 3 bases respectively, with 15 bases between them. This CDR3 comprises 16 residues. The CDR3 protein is CASSEEAIQWDYGYTF. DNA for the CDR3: TGTGCCAGCAGTGAAGAGGCTATCCAGTGGGACTATGGCTACACCTTC.

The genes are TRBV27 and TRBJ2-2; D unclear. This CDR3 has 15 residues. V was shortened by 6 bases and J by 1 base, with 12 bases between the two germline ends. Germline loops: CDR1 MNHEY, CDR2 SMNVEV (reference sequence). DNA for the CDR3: TGTGCCAGCAGCCTGTTACAGCTGAACACCGGGGAGCTGTTTTTT. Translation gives CASSLLQLNTGELFF.

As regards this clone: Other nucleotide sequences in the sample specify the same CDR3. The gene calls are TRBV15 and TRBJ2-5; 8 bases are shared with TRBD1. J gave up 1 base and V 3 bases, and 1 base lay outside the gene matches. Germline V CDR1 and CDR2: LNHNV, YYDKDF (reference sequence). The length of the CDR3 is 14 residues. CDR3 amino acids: CATSRDRAQETQYF. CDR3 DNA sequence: TGTGCCACCAGCAGGGACAGGGCCCAAGAGACCCAGTACTTC.

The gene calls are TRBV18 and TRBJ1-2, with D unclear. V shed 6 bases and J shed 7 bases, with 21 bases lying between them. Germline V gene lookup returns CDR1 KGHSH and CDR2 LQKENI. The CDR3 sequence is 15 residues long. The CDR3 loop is CASSPRPGRSAGYTF. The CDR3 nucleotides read TGTGCCAGCTCGCCTAGACCCGGGCGGTCGGCTGGCTACACCTTC.

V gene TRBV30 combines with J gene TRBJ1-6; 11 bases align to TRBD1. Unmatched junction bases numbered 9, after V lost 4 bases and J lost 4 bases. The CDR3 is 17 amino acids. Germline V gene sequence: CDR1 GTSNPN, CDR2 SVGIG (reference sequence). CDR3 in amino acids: CAWTLWTGGVYNSPLHF. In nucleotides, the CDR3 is TGTGCCTGGACCTTATGGACAGGGGGCGTTTATAATTCACCCCTCCACTTT.

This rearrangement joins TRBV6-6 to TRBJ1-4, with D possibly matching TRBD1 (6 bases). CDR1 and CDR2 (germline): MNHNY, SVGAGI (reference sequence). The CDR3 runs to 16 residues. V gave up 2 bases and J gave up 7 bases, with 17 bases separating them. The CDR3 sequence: CASSYTQGRKSEKLFF. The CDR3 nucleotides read TGTGCCAGCAGTTACACTCAGGGGCGCAAGAGTGAAAAACTGTTTTTT.

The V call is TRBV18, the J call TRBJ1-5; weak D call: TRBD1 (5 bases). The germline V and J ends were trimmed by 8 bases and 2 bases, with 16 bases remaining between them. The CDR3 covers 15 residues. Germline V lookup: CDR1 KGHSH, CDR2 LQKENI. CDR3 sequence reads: CASRGNTGGNQPQHF. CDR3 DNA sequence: TGTGCCAGCCGGGGAAACACGGGGGGCAATCAGCCCCAGCATTTT.

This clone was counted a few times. This chain's CDR3 is CASSRRTGLSPLHF. The CDR3 bases are TGTGCCAGCAGTCGCCGTACGGGACTCTCACCCCTCCACTTT. This sequence joins TRBV28 and TRBJ1-6, with TRBD1 as a possible D gene (5 bases). The CDR3 is 14 amino acids. CDR1 is MDHEN and CDR2 is SYDVKM in the germline V gene. V gave up 5 bases and J gave up 10 bases, with 15 bases separating them. Drawing the rest from reference TRBV28 and TRBJ1-6, the complete variable domain is DVKVTQSSRYLVKRTGEKVFLECVQDMDHENMFWYRQDPGLGLRLIYFSYDVKMKEKGDIPEGYSVSREKKERFSLILESASTNQTSMYLCASSRRTGLSPLHFGNGTRLTVT.

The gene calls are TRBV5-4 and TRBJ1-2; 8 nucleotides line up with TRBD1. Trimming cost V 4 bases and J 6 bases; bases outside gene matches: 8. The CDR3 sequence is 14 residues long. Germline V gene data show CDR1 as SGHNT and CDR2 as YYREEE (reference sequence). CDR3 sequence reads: CASSADRVGHGYTF. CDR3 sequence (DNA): TGTGCCAGCAGCGCGGACAGGGTCGGGCATGGCTACACCTTC.

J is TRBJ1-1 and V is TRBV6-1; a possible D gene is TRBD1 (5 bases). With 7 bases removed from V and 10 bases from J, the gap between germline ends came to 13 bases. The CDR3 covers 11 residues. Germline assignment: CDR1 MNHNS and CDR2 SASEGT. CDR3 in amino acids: CASTLGQGAFF. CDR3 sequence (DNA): TGTGCCAGCACCCTAGGGCAGGGAGCTTTCTTT.

The chain's CDR3 is CASTVGGLAKNIQYF. The DNA for the CDR3 is TGTGCCAGCACCGTCGGGGGCCTAGCCAAAAACATTCAGTACTTC. The chain joins TRBV28 to TRBJ2-4; D tentatively fits TRBD1 or TRBD2 (6 bases each). This CDR3 spans 15 amino acids. Germline loops: CDR1 MDHEN, CDR2 SYDVKM. Trimming took off 7 bases at V and 0 bases at J, with 13 bases between the two ends.